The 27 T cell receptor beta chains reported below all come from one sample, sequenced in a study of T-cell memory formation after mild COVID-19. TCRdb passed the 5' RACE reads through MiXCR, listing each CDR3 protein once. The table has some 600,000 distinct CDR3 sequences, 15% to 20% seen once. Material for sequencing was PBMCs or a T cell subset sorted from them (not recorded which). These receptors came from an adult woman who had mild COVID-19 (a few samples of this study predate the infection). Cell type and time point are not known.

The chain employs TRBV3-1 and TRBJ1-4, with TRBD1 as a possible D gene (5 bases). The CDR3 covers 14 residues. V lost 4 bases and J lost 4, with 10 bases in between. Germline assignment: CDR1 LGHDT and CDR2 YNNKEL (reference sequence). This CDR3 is CASSRGWGNEKLFF. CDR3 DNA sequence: TGTGCCAGCAGCCGGGGGTGGGGTAATGAAAAACTGTTTTTT. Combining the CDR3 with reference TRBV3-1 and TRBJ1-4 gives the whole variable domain DTAVSQTPKYLVTQMGNDKSIKCEQNLGHDTMYWYKQDSKKFLKIMFSYNNKELIINETVPNRFSPKSPDKAHLNLHINSLELGDSAVYFCASSRGWGNEKLFFGSGTQLSVL.

CDR3 sequence reads: CASSNLAGLYNEQFF. CDR3 DNA: TGTGCCAGCAGTAATCTAGCGGGACTCTACAATGAGCAGTTCTTC. This chain uses TRBV27 with TRBJ2-1; 9 bases match TRBD2. The junction had 5 bases not matched to a gene; V was cut back by 5 bases and J by 3 bases. In germline, CDR1 is MNHEY, CDR2 SMNVEV (reference sequence). The CDR3 sequence is 15 residues long.

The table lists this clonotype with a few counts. CDR3 protein: CSASRGTGANNEQFF. For the CDR3, the DNA is TGCAGTGCAAGTCGGGGGACAGGGGCGAACAATGAGCAGTTCTTC. The chain links TRBV20-1 to TRBJ2-1, with 10 bases identical to TRBD1. This CDR3 spans 15 amino acids. Trimming removed 6 bases from V and 5 bases from J; junction bases left unmatched: 10. CDR1 and CDR2 from the germline V gene are DFQATT and SNEGSKA (reference sequence).

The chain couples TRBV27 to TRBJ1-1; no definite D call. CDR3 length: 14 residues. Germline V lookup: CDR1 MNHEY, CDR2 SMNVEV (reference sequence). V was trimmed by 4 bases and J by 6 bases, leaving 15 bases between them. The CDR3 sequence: CASSYWSSGAEAFF. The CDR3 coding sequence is TGTGCCAGCAGTTATTGGTCCTCCGGCGCTGAAGCTTTCTTT.

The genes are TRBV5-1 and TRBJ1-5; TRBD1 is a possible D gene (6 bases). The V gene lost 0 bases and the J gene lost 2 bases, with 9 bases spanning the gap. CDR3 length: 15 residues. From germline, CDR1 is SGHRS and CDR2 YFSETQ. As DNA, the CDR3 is TGCGCCAGCAGCTTGGAGGGGGGGGGCAATCAGCCCCAGCATTTT. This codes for CASSLEGGGNQPQHF. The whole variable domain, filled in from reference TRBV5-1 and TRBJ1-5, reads KAGVTQTPRYLIKTRGQQVTLSCSPISGHRSVSWYQQTPGQGLQFLFEYFSETQRNKGNFPGRFSGRQFSNSRSEMNVSTLELGDSALYLCASSLEGGGNQPQHFGDGTRLSIL.

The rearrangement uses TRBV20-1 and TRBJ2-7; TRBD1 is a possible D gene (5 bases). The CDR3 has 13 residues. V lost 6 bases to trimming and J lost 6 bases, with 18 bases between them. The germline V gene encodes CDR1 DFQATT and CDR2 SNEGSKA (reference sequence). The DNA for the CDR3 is TGCAGTGCCCTGGGCCAGGGTTTGAGCGAGCAGTACTTC. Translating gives CSALGQGLSEQYF.

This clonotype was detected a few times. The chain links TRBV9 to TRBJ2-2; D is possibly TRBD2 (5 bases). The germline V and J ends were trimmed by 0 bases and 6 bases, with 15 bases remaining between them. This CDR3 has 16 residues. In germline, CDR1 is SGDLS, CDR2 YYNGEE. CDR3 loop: CASSVGGRVSSGELFF. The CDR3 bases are TGTGCCAGCAGCGTAGGAGGGCGCGTTTCATCCGGGGAGCTGTTTTTT.

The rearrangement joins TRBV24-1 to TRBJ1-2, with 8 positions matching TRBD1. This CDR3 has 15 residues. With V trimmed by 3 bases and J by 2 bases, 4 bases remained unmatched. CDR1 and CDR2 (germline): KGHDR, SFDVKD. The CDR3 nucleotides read TGTGCCACCAGTGATCCGAACAGGGGGAACTATGGCTACACCTTC. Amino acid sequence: CATSDPNRGNYGYTF.

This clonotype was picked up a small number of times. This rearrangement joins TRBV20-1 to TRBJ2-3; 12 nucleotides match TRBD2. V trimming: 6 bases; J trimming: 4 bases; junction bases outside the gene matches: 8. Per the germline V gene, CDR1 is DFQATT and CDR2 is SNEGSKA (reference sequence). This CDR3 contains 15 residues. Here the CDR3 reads CSAPRLAGESDTQYF. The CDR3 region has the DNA TGCAGTGCCCCCCGACTAGCGGGAGAATCAGATACGCAGTATTTT.

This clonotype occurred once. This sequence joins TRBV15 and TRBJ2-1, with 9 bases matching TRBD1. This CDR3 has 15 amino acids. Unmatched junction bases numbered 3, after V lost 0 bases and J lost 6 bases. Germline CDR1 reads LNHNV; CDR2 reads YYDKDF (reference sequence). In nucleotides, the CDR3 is TGTGCCACCAGCAGAGATCTACAGGGGGCCAATGAGCAGTTCTTC. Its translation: CATSRDLQGANEQFF.

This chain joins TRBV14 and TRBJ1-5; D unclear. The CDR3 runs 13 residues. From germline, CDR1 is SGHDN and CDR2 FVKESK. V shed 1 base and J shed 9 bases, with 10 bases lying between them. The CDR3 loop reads CASSQARGGPQHF. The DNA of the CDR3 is TGTGCCAGCAGCCAAGCCCGAGGAGGGCCCCAGCATTTT.

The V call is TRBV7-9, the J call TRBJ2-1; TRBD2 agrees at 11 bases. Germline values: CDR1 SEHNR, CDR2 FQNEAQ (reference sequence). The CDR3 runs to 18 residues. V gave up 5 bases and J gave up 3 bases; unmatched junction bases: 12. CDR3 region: CASSGIAGGRSIYNEQFF. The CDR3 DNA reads TGTGCCAGCAGCGGAATAGCGGGAGGGCGATCGATCTACAATGAGCAGTTCTTC.

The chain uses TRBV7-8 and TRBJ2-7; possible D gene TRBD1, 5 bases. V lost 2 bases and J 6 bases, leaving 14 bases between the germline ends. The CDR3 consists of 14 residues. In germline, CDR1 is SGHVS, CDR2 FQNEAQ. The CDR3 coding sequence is TGTGCCAGCAGCTTATTTACAGGTCAACGCGAGCAGTACTTC. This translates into CASSLFTGQREQYF.

CDR3 sequence: CASSYSLIDRNGYEQYF. The CDR3, as DNA: TGTGCCAGCAGTTACTCCCTCATCGACAGAAACGGCTACGAGCAGTACTTC. The gene calls are TRBV6-2 or TRBV6-3 and TRBJ2-7, with D possibly TRBD1 on 5 matching bases. Germline-derived CDR1 and CDR2 are MNHEY and SVGEGT. The CDR3 runs to 17 residues. The V end was cut by 0 bases, the J end by 3 bases, with 18 bases between.

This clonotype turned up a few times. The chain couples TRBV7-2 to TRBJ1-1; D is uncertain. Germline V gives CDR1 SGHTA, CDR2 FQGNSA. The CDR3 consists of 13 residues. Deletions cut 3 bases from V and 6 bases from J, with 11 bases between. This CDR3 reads CASSFEGRAEAFF. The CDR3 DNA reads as TGTGCCAGCAGCTTCGAGGGAAGAGCTGAAGCTTTCTTT.

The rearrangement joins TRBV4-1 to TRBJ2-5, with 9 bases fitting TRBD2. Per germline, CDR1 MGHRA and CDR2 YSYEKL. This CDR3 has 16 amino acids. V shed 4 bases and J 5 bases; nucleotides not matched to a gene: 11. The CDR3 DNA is TGCGCCAGCAGCCCCGCGGTAGCGGGGGCCAGGGAGACCCAGTACTTC. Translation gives CASSPAVAGARETQYF.

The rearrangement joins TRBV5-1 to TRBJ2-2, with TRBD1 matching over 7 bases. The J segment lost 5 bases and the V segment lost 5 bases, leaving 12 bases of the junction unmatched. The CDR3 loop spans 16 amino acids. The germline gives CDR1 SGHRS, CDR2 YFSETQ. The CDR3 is CASSRTGSWVTGELFF. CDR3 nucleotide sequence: TGCGCCAGCAGTCGGACAGGCTCCTGGGTTACCGGGGAGCTGTTTTTT.

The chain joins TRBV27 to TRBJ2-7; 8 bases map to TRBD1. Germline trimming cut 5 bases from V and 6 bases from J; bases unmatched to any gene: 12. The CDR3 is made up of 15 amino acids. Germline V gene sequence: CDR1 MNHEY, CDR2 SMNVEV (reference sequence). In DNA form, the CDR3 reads TGTGCCAGCAGTACCACCGGGACAGGTCCCCTCGAGCAGTACTTC. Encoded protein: CASSTTGTGPLEQYF.

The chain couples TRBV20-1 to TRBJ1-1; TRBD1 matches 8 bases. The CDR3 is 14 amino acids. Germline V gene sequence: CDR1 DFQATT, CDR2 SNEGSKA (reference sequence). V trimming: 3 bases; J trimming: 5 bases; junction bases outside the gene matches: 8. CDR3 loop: CSASQGAGGTEAFF. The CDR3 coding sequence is TGCAGTGCTAGCCAGGGGGCGGGGGGGACTGAAGCTTTCTTT.

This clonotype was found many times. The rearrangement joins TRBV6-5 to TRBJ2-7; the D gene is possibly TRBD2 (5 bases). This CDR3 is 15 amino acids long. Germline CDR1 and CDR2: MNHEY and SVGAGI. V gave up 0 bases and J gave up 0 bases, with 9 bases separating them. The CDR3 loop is CASSYSAGASYEQYF. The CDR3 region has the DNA TGTGCCAGCAGTTACTCGGCGGGTGCCTCCTACGAGCAGTACTTC.

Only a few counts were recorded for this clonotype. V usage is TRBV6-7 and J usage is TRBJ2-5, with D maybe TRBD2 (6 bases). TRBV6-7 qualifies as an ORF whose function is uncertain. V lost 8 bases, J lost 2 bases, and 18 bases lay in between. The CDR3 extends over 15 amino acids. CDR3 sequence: CASLKGPGEQETQYF. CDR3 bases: TGTGCCAGCCTTAAAGGACCGGGGGAGCAAGAGACCCAGTACTTC.

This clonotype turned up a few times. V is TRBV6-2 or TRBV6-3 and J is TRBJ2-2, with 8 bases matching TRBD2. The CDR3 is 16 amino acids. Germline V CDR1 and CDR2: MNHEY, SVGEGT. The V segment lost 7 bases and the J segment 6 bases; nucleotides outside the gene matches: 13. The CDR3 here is CASTPRGGFTPGELFF. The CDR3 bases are TGTGCCAGCACCCCCCGGGGGGGCTTTACTCCCGGGGAGCTGTTTTTT.

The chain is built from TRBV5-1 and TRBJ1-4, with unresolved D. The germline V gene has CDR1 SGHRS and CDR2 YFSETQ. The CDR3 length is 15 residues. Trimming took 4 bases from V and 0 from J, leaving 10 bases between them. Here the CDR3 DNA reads TGCGCCAGCAGCACCACAAATCCAACTAATGAAAAACTGTTTTTT. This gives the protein CASSTTNPTNEKLFF.

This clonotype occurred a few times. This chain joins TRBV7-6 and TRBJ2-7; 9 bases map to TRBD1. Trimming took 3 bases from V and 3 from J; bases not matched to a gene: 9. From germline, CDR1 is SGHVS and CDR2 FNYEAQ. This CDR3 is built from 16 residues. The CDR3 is CASSFGGQGGDYEQYF. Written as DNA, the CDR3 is TGTGCCAGCAGCTTTGGGGGACAGGGCGGTGACTACGAGCAGTACTTC. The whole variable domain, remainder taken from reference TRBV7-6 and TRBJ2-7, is GAGVSQSPRYKVTKRGQDVALRCDPISGHVSLYWYRQALGQGPEFLTYFNYEAQQDKSGLPNDRFSAERPEGSISTLTIQRTEQRDSAMYRCASSFGGQGGDYEQYFGPGTRLTVT.

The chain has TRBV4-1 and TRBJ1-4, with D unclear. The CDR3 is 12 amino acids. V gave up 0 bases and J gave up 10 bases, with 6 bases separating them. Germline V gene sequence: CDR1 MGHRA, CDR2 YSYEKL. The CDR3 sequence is CASSQERVKLFF. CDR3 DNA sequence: TGCGCCAGCAGCCAAGAGCGGGTAAAACTGTTTTTT.

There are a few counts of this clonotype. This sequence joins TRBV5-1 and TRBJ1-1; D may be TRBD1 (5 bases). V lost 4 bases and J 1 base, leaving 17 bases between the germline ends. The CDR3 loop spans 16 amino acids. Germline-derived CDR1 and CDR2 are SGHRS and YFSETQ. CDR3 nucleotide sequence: TGCGCCAGCAGCCCATACGGGGGACCGTCGAACACTGAAGCTTTCTTT. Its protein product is CASSPYGGPSNTEAFF.

The CDR3 region is CASTPDPGGYEQYF. The CDR3 DNA reads as TGTGCCAGCACCCCGGATCCGGGAGGCTACGAGCAGTACTTC. The gene calls are TRBV12-3 or TRBV12-4 and TRBJ2-7; 7 bases are shared with TRBD2. The CDR3 is 14 amino acids. Unmatched junction bases numbered 9, after V lost 7 bases and J lost 3 bases.